This T cell receptor (beta chain) was profiled in a study of T cells in Graves' hyperthyroidism and ophthalmopathy. Study-wide findings and caveats: Blood also carried most thyroid clonotypes expanded above 0.001.

Amplification targeted TCR beta CDR3 regions from RNA transcripts. In the first-round RT-PCR of the TCR CDR3, the HTBI primer set was used. From the multiplex PCR reads, TCRdb called clonotypes with MiXCR, one entry per CDR3 protein. The sample gives approximately 870,000 distinct CDR3 sequences, over 35% of which show up once; roughly 8.3% is in the top ten. There are many counts of this clonotype. Antigen specificity is unknown. V shed 3 bases and J shed 4 bases, with 10 bases lying between them. The CDR3 spans 13 residues. Germline loops: CDR1 DFQATT, CDR2 SNEGSKA (reference sequence). The receptor comes from a man aged 18 to 29 with Graves' hyperthyroidism. Sequencing was done on a sample of blood. The genes are TRBV20-1 and TRBJ1-5; no definite D call. CDR3 region: CSASRVGNQPQHF. The CDR3 bases are TGCAGTGCTAGTCGGGTGGGAAATCAGCCCCAGCATTTT.